Below, 18 T cell receptor beta chains from the same sample are listed, as sequenced in a study of T cell responses to AZD1222 COVID-19 vaccine. TCRdb's copy holds only in-frame clones and misses some; the assay was immunoSEQ multiplex PCR. The sample includes about 120,000 clones, 80% to 90% of them seen just once. The sample consisted of peripheral blood, taken on day 0 of AZD1222 vaccination. These receptors came from an adult in good health.

CDR3 sequence reads: CASSSGGNNQPQHF. DNA for the CDR3: TGCGCCAGCAGCTCCGGGGGGAACAATCAGCCCCAGCATTTT. The V gene is TRBV5-1, the J gene TRBJ1-5; TRBD1 is a possible D gene (5 bases). The V end lost 3 bases, the J end lost 3 bases, and 10 bases lay between the germline ends. The CDR3 has 14 amino acids. In germline, CDR1 is SGHRS, CDR2 YFSETQ.

This chain links TRBV30 with TRBJ1-1; D ambiguous. Trimming took 0 bases from V and 4 from J, leaving 6 bases between them. The CDR3 is 12 amino acids. Germline CDR1 and CDR2: GTSNPN and SVGIG (reference sequence). CDR3 loop: CAWSVGSTEAFF. In DNA form, the CDR3 reads TGTGCCTGGAGTGTCGGCAGCACTGAAGCTTTCTTT. Together with reference TRBV30 and TRBJ1-1, the CDR3 gives the full variable domain: SQTIHQWPATLVQPVGSPLSLECTVEGTSNPNLYWYRQAAGRGLQLLFYSVGIGQISSEVPQNLSASRPQDRQFILSSKKLLLSDSGFYLCAWSVGSTEAFFGQGTRLTVV.

CDR3 sequence: CASGSSGLAGGNEQFF. The DNA of the CDR3 is TGTGCTAGTGGTTCCTCGGGACTAGCGGGAGGTAATGAGCAGTTCTTC. The J gene is TRBJ2-1, the V gene TRBV12-5, with 15 bases identical to TRBD2. The CDR3 consists of 16 residues. J lost 7 bases, V lost 4 bases, and 5 bases had no gene match. The germline V gene encodes CDR1 LGHNT and CDR2 FRNRAP.

CDR3 bases: TGTGCCAGTACCTCACCGGGACTAGCGGGTGAAAATGAGCAGTTCTTC. Protein sequence: CASTSPGLAGENEQFF. V usage is TRBV19 and J usage is TRBJ2-1; TRBD2 matches 12 bases. The CDR3 spans 16 residues. Germline V lookup: CDR1 LNHDA, CDR2 SQIVND (reference sequence). V trimming: 7 bases; J trimming: 7 bases; junction bases outside the gene matches: 11.

The rearrangement joins TRBV28 to TRBJ1-6, with TRBD1 as a possible D gene (5 bases). The V gene lost 5 bases and the J gene lost 8 bases, with 19 bases spanning the gap. The germline CDR1 and CDR2 sequences are MDHEN and SYDVKM. CDR3 length: 16 residues. CDR3 loop: CASSNSDRDLYSPLHF. The DNA of the CDR3 is TGTGCCAGCAGTAACTCAGACAGAGATCTATATTCACCCCTCCACTTT.

This chain connects TRBV12-3 or TRBV12-4 to TRBJ1-1; unclear D gene. The CDR3 sequence is 13 residues long. The V end lost 5 bases, the J end lost 8 bases, and 15 bases lay between the germline ends. The CDR3 is CASSQFRTREAFF. CDR3 nucleotide sequence: TGTGCCAGCAGTCAATTTAGGACCCGGGAAGCTTTCTTT.

The chain employs TRBV29-1 and TRBJ1-2; D remains ambiguous. The CDR3 has 12 amino acids. Germline CDR1 SQVTM, CDR2 ANQGSEA. V was trimmed by 3 bases and J by 4 bases, leaving 9 bases between them. In DNA form, the CDR3 reads TGCAGCGTTGAGCCAGAATTCTATGGCTACACCTTC. Translation gives CSVEPEFYGYTF.

CDR3 protein: CASSLGGTGDRYGYTF. The CDR3 DNA is TGTGCCAGCAGTCTCGGAGGGACAGGAGACCGCTATGGCTACACCTTC. This rearrangement joins TRBV28 to TRBJ1-2; 8 bases align to TRBD1. CDR3 length equals 16 residues. Looked up from germline, CDR1 is MDHEN and CDR2 is SYDVKM. V lost 5 bases to trimming and J lost 4 bases; unmatched junction nucleotides: 12.

The chain is built from TRBV16 and TRBJ1-5; tentatively, D is TRBD1 (6 bases). Trimming left V 3 bases short and J 1 base short, with 7 bases between. The germline V gene has CDR1 KGHSY and CDR2 FQNENV. The CDR3 covers 14 residues. The CDR3 DNA is TGTGCCAGCAGCCAGGGGGCAAGCAATCAGCCCCAGCATTTT. This codes for CASSQGASNQPQHF.

This clone was seen more than once but under ten times. The gene calls are TRBV30 and TRBJ1-2; D may be TRBD1 (5 bases). V was trimmed by 7 bases and J by 8 bases, leaving 23 bases between them. From germline, CDR1 is GTSNPN and CDR2 SVGIG (reference sequence). The CDR3 loop spans 14 amino acids. The CDR3 nucleotides read TGTGCCTCATCCCGGGACGTGCAATCTGACGGCTACACCTTC. It encodes CASSRDVQSDGYTF.

V usage is TRBV11-3 and J usage is TRBJ1-6, with D tentatively TRBD1 (5 bases). The CDR3 is 14 amino acids. Per germline, CDR1 SGHNT and CDR2 YENEEA. V shed 4 bases and J shed 7 bases, with 11 bases lying between them. The CDR3 DNA reads as TGTGCCAGCAGCTCCGGGACCGGCAATTCACCCCTCCACTTT. This translates into CASSSGTGNSPLHF.

The chain couples TRBV7-2 to TRBJ2-3, with TRBD2 identical over 7 bases. Trimming cost V 2 bases and J 2 bases; bases outside gene matches: 4. CDR1 SGHTA and CDR2 FQGNSA come from the germline V gene. The CDR3 consists of 15 residues. CDR3 in DNA: TGTGCCAGCAGCTTATATGCGGGAGCCACAGATACGCAGTATTTT. Translation gives CASSLYAGATDTQYF.

The chain carries TRBV24-1 and TRBJ2-2; D ambiguous. V was trimmed by 7 bases and J by 6 bases, leaving 14 bases between them. This CDR3 is 14 amino acids long. CDR1 and CDR2 (germline): KGHDR, SFDVKD. For the CDR3, the DNA is TGTGCCACCAGGGCAGGCTCGTTGGCCGGGGAGCTGTTTTTT. Encoded protein: CATRAGSLAGELFF.

The rearrangement uses TRBV3-1 (or the pseudogene TRBV3-2) and TRBJ2-1; unclear D gene. The V gene lost 4 bases and the J gene lost 4 bases, with 5 bases spanning the gap. Germline lookup yields CDR1 LGHDT and CDR2 YNNKEL (reference sequence). The CDR3 runs to 12 residues. In DNA, the CDR3 is TGTGCCAGCAGCCTTCTATACAATGAGCAGTTCTTC. It translates to CASSLLYNEQFF.

V usage is TRBV19 and J usage is TRBJ2-5; possibly TRBD1 for D (6 bases). V was trimmed by 1 base and J by 6 bases, leaving 18 bases between them. This CDR3 has 16 residues. Germline CDR1 reads LNHDA; CDR2 reads SQIVND (reference sequence). This CDR3 reads CASSIVGTGNRKTQYF. The CDR3 DNA reads TGTGCCAGTAGTATAGTGGGTACAGGGAATCGGAAGACCCAGTACTTC.

The V gene is TRBV5-4, the J gene TRBJ2-5; weak D call: TRBD2 (5 bases). The V and J ends lost 1 base and 7 bases respectively, with 20 bases between them. Germline values: CDR1 SGHNT, CDR2 YYREEE (reference sequence). This CDR3 is 16 amino acids long. DNA for the CDR3: TGTGCCAGCAGCTTGAAAATACCTCAGTATCGGGGGACCCAGTACTTC. Residues: CASSLKIPQYRGTQYF. The full variable domain, rest sourced from reference TRBV5-4 and TRBJ2-5, is ETGVTQSPTHLIKTRGQQVTLRCSSQSGHNTVSWYQQALGQGPQFIFQYYREEENGRGNFPPRFSGLQFPNYSSELNVNALELDDSALYLCASSLKIPQYRGTQYFGPGTRLLVL.

The chain employs TRBV12-3 or TRBV12-4 and TRBJ2-2; unclear D gene. V was cut by 10 bases and J by 1 base, with 10 bases left in between. This CDR3 comprises 13 residues. CDR3 sequence: CAISLLNTGELFF. CDR3 bases: TGTGCCATCTCCCTCTTGAACACCGGGGAGCTGTTTTTT.

The chain employs TRBV11-3 and TRBJ2-1, with TRBD2 matching over 7 bases. The germline gives CDR1 SGHNT, CDR2 YENEEA. Losses at the gene ends were 0 bases for V and 14 bases for J; bases not matched to a gene: 7. CDR3 length: 13 residues. CDR3 amino acids: CASSLDSGRDEFF. The CDR3 DNA follows: TGTGCCAGCAGCTTAGATAGCGGGCGAGACGAGTTCTTC.